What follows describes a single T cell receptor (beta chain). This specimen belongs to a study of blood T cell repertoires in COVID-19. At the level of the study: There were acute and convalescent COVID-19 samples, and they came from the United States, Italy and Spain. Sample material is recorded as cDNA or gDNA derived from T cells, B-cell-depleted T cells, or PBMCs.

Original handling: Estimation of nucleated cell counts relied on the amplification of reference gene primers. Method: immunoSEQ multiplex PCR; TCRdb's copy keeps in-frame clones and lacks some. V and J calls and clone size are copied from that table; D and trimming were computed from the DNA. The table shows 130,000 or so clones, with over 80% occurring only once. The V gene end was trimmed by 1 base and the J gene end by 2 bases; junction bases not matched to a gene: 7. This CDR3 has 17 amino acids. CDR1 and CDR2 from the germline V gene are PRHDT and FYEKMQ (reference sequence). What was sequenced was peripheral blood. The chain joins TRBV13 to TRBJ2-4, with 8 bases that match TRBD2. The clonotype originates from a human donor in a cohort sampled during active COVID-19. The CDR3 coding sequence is TGTGCCAGCAGCTTAGCGGGAGGGTGGGGGACCAAAAACATTCAGTACTTC. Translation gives CASSLAGGWGTKNIQYF.